The 21 T cell receptor beta chains below all came from one sample that was sequenced in a study of spatial heterogeneity in lung cancer. The time point: blood at routine non-recurrence follow-up after resection. A single record per CDR3 protein comes from TCRdb applying MiXCR to the 5' RACE reads. This sample yields approximately 30,000 distinct CDR3 sequences, of which about 10% are seen a single time; 28% belongs to the top ten. The specimen comprised PBMCs, sampled at follow-up. These receptor sequences come from a female donor with early-stage non-small cell lung cancer.

This clonotype was detected ten times or more. V is TRBV20-1 and J is TRBJ1-1; D perhaps matches TRBD1 (5 bases). V was trimmed by 5 bases and J by 2 bases, leaving 18 bases between them. This CDR3 has 15 residues. CDR1 and CDR2 from the germline V gene are DFQATT and SNEGSKA (reference sequence). CDR3 DNA sequence: TGCAGTGCTCCAGGGTTCGGTGGGGTTAACACTGAAGCTTTCTTT. Protein: CSAPGFGGVNTEAFF.

This clonotype has a count of ten or more. The rearrangement joins TRBV19 to TRBJ2-3; the D gene is possibly TRBD1 (6 bases). This CDR3 spans 14 amino acids. Deletions cut 4 bases from V and 0 bases from J, with 8 bases between. Looked up from germline, CDR1 is LNHDA and CDR2 is SQIVND (reference sequence). CDR3 amino acids: CASSTQGSTDTQYF. The CDR3 DNA reads as TGTGCCAGTAGTACACAGGGAAGCACAGATACGCAGTATTTT.

This clonotype occurred many times. This rearrangement joins TRBV6-2 or TRBV6-3 to TRBJ1-5, with D possibly being TRBD1 (5 bases). Germline CDR1 reads MNHEY; CDR2 reads SVGEGT. Between the trimmed V and J ends, which lost 2 bases and 6 bases, there was a span of 8 bases. This CDR3 has 13 residues. CDR3 region: CASSYPGAQPQHF. The CDR3 coding sequence is TGTGCCAGCAGTTACCCCGGGGCTCAGCCCCAGCATTTT.

This clonotype was recorded at least ten times. The chain uses TRBV15 and TRBJ1-4, with 10 bases that match TRBD1. J was trimmed by 7 bases and V by 1 base; bases with no gene match: 6. Germline CDR1 and CDR2: LNHNV and YYDKDF (reference sequence). The CDR3 runs to 16 residues. Here the CDR3 reads CATSRGQGQGSEKLFF. The CDR3 DNA sequence: TGTGCCACCAGCAGAGGGCAGGGACAGGGGTCTGAAAAACTGTTTTTT.

In this sample, this clonotype turned up a few times. The rearrangement joins TRBV5-4 to TRBJ2-3; maybe TRBD2 (7 bases). This CDR3 region has 14 residues. Germline V gene data show CDR1 as SGHNT and CDR2 as YYREEE (reference sequence). The V end was cut by 10 bases, the J end by 2 bases, with 17 bases between. CDR3 loop: CASRGGVHTDTQYF. The CDR3 DNA reads as TGTGCCTCCAGAGGGGGGGTGCACACAGATACGCAGTATTTT.

This clonotype is medium-sized within its sample. J is TRBJ2-7 and V is TRBV29-1, with D hard to call. Per the germline V gene, CDR1 is SQVTM and CDR2 is ANQGSEA. V lost 1 base and J lost 3, with 10 bases in between. The CDR3 sequence is 13 residues long. The CDR3 region has the DNA TGCAGCGTTGAAGTGGGGATTCGCTACGAGCAGTACTTC. Translating it yields CSVEVGIRYEQYF.

This clonotype was recorded at least ten times. The J gene is TRBJ2-7, the V gene TRBV28; 7 positions agree with TRBD2. After removal of 10 bases from V and 3 bases from J, the junction contained 12 bases not matched to a gene. Looked up from germline, CDR1 is MDHEN and CDR2 is SYDVKM. The CDR3 loop spans 14 amino acids. CDR3 coding DNA: TGTGCCACCATGAAGTCGAGCGGGAACTACGAGCAGTACTTC. Protein sequence: CATMKSSGNYEQYF. The entire variable domain, with the rest obtained from reference TRBV28 and TRBJ2-7, is as follows: DVKVTQSSRYLVKRTGEKVFLECVQDMDHENMFWYRQDPGLGLRLIYFSYDVKMKEKGDIPEGYSVSREKKERFSLILESASTNQTSMYLCATMKSSGNYEQYFGPGTRLTVT.

This clonotype was seen only a few times. The chain has TRBV12-3 or TRBV12-4 and TRBJ2-7; 7 bases agree with TRBD2. With 7 bases clipped from V and 4 bases from J, the junction kept 10 bases outside the gene matches. This CDR3 is 14 amino acids long. The CDR3 reads CASTKTGGLYEQYF. The CDR3 nucleotides read TGTGCCAGCACCAAAACGGGGGGACTTTACGAGCAGTACTTC.

The gene calls are TRBV5-1 and TRBJ2-3; the match to TRBD2 covers 13 bases. V was pared by 0 bases and J by 2 bases, with 3 bases of the junction left unmatched. The germline CDR1 and CDR2 sequences are SGHRS and YFSETQ. The CDR3 consists of 17 residues. CDR3 amino acids: CASSLGGLAGYTDTQYF. CDR3 bases: TGCGCCAGCAGCTTGGGGGGACTAGCGGGATACACAGATACGCAGTATTTT.

V usage is TRBV4-3 and J usage is TRBJ2-2, with 8 bases that match TRBD2. The J segment lost 6 bases and the V segment lost 0 bases, leaving 6 bases of the junction unmatched. Germline CDR1 is LGHNA and CDR2 is YSLEER. CDR3 size: 16 residues. The chain's CDR3 is CASSQDLRGASGELFF. CDR3 sequence (DNA): TGCGCCAGCAGCCAAGATTTGCGGGGGGCCTCCGGGGAGCTGTTTTTT.

This clonotype was observed at least ten times. The chain combines TRBV20-1 with TRBJ1-1, with unresolved D. Germline CDR1 is DFQATT and CDR2 is SNEGSKA (reference sequence). The CDR3 contains 11 residues. V dropped 5 bases and J dropped 1 base, with 5 bases sitting between them. The CDR3 region has the DNA TGCAGTGCTCTCAGGAACACTGAAGCTTTCTTT. Translated: CSALRNTEAFF.

This clonotype was observed many times. V gene TRBV29-1 combines with J gene TRBJ2-1; 9 nucleotides match TRBD2. Trimming removed 5 bases from V and 2 bases from J; junction bases left unmatched: 4. There are 14 residues in the CDR3. From germline, CDR1 is SQVTM and CDR2 ANQGSEA. CDR3 amino acids: CSVYLAGTYNEQFF. In nucleotides, the CDR3 is TGCAGCGTTTACCTAGCGGGGACCTACAATGAGCAGTTCTTC.

This clonotype has ten or more counts. The V call is TRBV6-1, the J call TRBJ1-5; possibly TRBD1 for D (5 bases). V dropped 6 bases and J dropped 5 bases, with 20 bases sitting between them. The CDR3 extends over 16 amino acids. Looked up from germline, CDR1 is MNHNS and CDR2 is SASEGT. Here the CDR3 reads CASSGVKAGMDQPQHF. In nucleotides, the CDR3 is TGTGCCAGCAGCGGGGTCAAGGCAGGGATGGATCAGCCCCAGCATTTT.

This clonotype was recorded at least ten times. V is TRBV29-1 and J is TRBJ1-2; D gene unclear. Germline loops: CDR1 SQVTM, CDR2 ANQGSEA. V was shortened by 4 bases and J by 3 bases, with 6 bases between the two germline ends. This CDR3 is 11 amino acids long. CDR3 protein: CSVGADYGYTF. The CDR3 DNA reads as TGCAGCGTTGGGGCAGACTATGGCTACACCTTC. The whole variable domain, remainder taken from reference TRBV29-1 and TRBJ1-2, is SAVISQKPSRDICQRGTSLTIQCQVDSQVTMMFWYRQQPGQSLTLIATANQGSEATYESGFVIDKFPISRPNLTFSTLTVSNMSPEDSSIYLCSVGADYGYTFGSGTRLTVV.

In this sample, this clonotype turned up many times. The chain couples TRBV2 to TRBJ2-1; the match to TRBD2 covers 11 bases. With V trimmed by 8 bases and J by 1 base, 7 bases remained unmatched. CDR1 and CDR2 from the germline V gene are SNHLY and FYNNEI. The CDR3 consists of 16 residues. The DNA of the CDR3 is TGTGCCAGCTACACTTCTAGCGGGGGGTCCTACAATGAGCAGTTCTTC. Translated, it gives CASYTSSGGSYNEQFF.

This clonotype was recorded a few times. The rearrangement links TRBV7-6 to TRBJ2-3; the D call may be TRBD1 or TRBD2 (5 bases each). CDR1 is SGHVS, CDR2 FNYEAQ, per germline. The CDR3 consists of 16 residues. Trimming took off 5 bases at V and 4 bases at J, with 19 bases between the two ends. The CDR3 loop is CASSLSLLGTSDTQYF. The CDR3 DNA is TGTGCCAGCAGCCTCAGTTTACTCGGGACGTCAGATACGCAGTATTTT. Based on the CDR3 plus reference TRBV7-6 and TRBJ2-3, the full variable domain is GAGVSQSPRYKVTKRGQDVALRCDPISGHVSLYWYRQALGQGPEFLTYFNYEAQQDKSGLPNDRFSAERPEGSISTLTIQRTEQRDSAMYRCASSLSLLGTSDTQYFGPGTRLTVL.

V and J are TRBV6-2 or TRBV6-3 and TRBJ2-1; the D is unclear. This CDR3 region has 11 residues. CDR1 is MNHEY and CDR2 is SVGEGT in the germline V gene. V dropped 7 bases and J dropped 10 bases, with 11 bases sitting between them. CDR3 sequence (DNA): TGTGCCAGCAAACGTTCCGGGGAGCAGTTCTTC. It codes for CASKRSGEQFF.

The chain has TRBV28 and TRBJ1-6; D is ambiguous. Trimming shortened V by 5 bases and J by 1 base, and 9 bases separated the two germline ends. The CDR3 covers 15 residues. Germline V CDR1 and CDR2: MDHEN, SYDVKM. In nucleotides, the CDR3 is TGTGCCAGCAGTCCCGGGAATTCCTATAATTCACCCCTCCACTTT. As protein: CASSPGNSYNSPLHF.

This clonotype was detected many times. The chain has TRBV6-2 or TRBV6-3 and TRBJ2-3; 8 nucleotides align to TRBD2. CDR1 and CDR2 from the germline V gene are MNHEY and SVGEGT. V lost 8 bases and J lost 3; bases outside the gene matches: 7. This CDR3 comprises 14 residues. The CDR3 spells CASRAGGATDTQYF. Here the CDR3 DNA reads TGTGCCAGCCGGGCGGGGGGAGCAACAGATACGCAGTATTTT.

This clonotype was seen only once. This chain links TRBV20-1 with TRBJ2-7; no firm D call. V lost 5 bases and J lost 2, with 19 bases in between. The germline CDR1 and CDR2 sequences are DFQATT and SNEGSKA (reference sequence). The CDR3 has 15 residues. The CDR3 nucleotides are TGCAGTGCTCTTTCGGGCCGCCGGATCCCCTACGAGCAGTACTTC. Amino acids: CSALSGRRIPYEQYF.

This clonotype was observed a few times. The J gene is TRBJ2-4, the V gene TRBV20-1, with a tentative D call TRBD2 (6 bases). Trimming shortened V by 3 bases and J by 5 bases, and 17 bases separated the two germline ends. The CDR3 loop spans 15 amino acids. Germline V lookup: CDR1 DFQATT, CDR2 SNEGSKA (reference sequence). The CDR3 spells CSARPTRTTENIQYF. CDR3 sequence (DNA): TGCAGTGCTAGGCCGACACGGACTACAGAAAACATTCAGTACTTC.